These 17 T cell receptor beta chains share one sample of origin, sequenced in a study of graft-versus-host responses after intestinal transplantation. Repertoires were generated with immunoSEQ multiplex PCR, while TCRdb's copy carries only in-frame clones and drops some. This table has 9,500 to 15,000 clones, roughly 93% appearing once. Source: PBMCs, taken 109 to 110 days after intestinal transplant. The origin of the receptors is a human patient who received an intestinal transplant, so some T cells may come from the graft donor.

This chain links TRBV5-6 with TRBJ2-1, with TRBD1 identical over 9 bases. The CDR3 sequence is 14 residues long. Trimming at V came to 5 bases and at J to 8 bases, leaving 8 bases not matched to a gene. Germline V gene data show CDR1 as SGHDT and CDR2 as YYEEEE. CDR3 nucleotide sequence: TGTGCCAGCAGTCCCGGGACAGGGTTCCATGAGCAGTTCTTC. Amino acids: CASSPGTGFHEQFF.

J is TRBJ2-2 and V is TRBV5-1; D tentatively reads TRBD1 or TRBD2 (5 bases each). The germline gives CDR1 SGHRS, CDR2 YFSETQ. The CDR3 totals 17 residues. Trimming shortened V by 0 bases and J by 3 bases, and 15 bases separated the two germline ends. This CDR3 is CASSLAWTGRDTGELFF. CDR3 DNA sequence: TGCGCCAGCAGCTTGGCCTGGACGGGGCGGGACACCGGGGAGCTGTTTTTT.

The rearrangement links TRBV5-6 to TRBJ2-5; D perhaps matches TRBD2 (6 bases). The end of the DNA is better explained by TRBJ2-7, so the J call may be wrong. Germline CDR1 and CDR2: SGHDT and YYEEEE. The CDR3 extends over 16 amino acids. In DNA form, the CDR3 reads TGTGCCAGCAGCCGTTACCCGGGGGTAAGCTTTTACGAGCAGTACTTC. As protein: CASSRYPGVSFYEQYF.

The CDR3, as DNA: TGTGCCAGCAGTTTGTCTCCGTTCTACGAGCAGTACTTC. Its translation is CASSLSPFYEQYF. The chain employs TRBV27 and TRBJ2-5, with D uncertain. The last part of the DNA fits TRBJ2-7 better; the J call may be wrong. Germline values: CDR1 MNHEY, CDR2 SMNVEV (reference sequence). The CDR3 has 13 amino acids.

This clone was observed once. The chain recombines TRBV9 with TRBJ1-2, with 9 bases fitting TRBD1. Unmatched junction bases numbered 2, after V lost 5 bases and J lost 6 bases. CDR3 size: 12 residues. In germline, CDR1 is SGDLS, CDR2 YYNGEE. The CDR3 DNA sequence: TGTGCCAGCAGTCGGACAGGGGATGGCTACACCTTC. It is translated as CASSRTGDGYTF.

The gene calls are TRBV5-6 and TRBJ2-2, with a tentative D call TRBD1 (5 bases). The CDR3 runs 13 residues. Germline V gene sequence: CDR1 SGHDT, CDR2 YYEEEE. The germline V and J ends were trimmed by 4 bases and 11 bases, with 15 bases remaining between them. CDR3 sequence reads: CASSPDRRRELFF. The CDR3, as DNA: TGTGCCAGCAGCCCAGACAGACGGCGAGAGCTGTTTTTT. Full variable domain (outside the CDR3, taken from reference TRBV5-6 and TRBJ2-2): DAGVTQSPTHLIKTRGQQVTLRCSPKSGHDTVSWYQQALGQGPQFIFQYYEEEERQRGNFPDRFSGHQFPNYSSELNVNALLLGDSALYLCASSPDRRRELFFGEGSRLTVL.

The chain recombines TRBV6-5 with TRBJ2-1; D is perhaps TRBD1 (6 bases). The CDR3 is 16 amino acids. In germline, CDR1 is MNHEY, CDR2 SVGAGI. Trimming took 3 bases from V and 4 from J, leaving 16 bases between them. The CDR3 loop is CASSYMAGAVYNEQFF. In DNA, the CDR3 is TGTGCCAGCAGTTATATGGCAGGGGCGGTTTACAATGAGCAGTTCTTC.

The V call is TRBV29-1, the J call TRBJ2-1, with 11 bases fitting TRBD2. Per the germline V gene, CDR1 is SQVTM and CDR2 is ANQGSEA. This CDR3 region has 15 residues. Trimming cost V 1 base and J 10 bases; bases outside gene matches: 9. In nucleotides, the CDR3 is TGCAGCGTTGAAGGGTTAGCGGGAGGGCCGGGGGAGCAGTTCTTC. As protein: CSVEGLAGGPGEQFF.

The rearrangement uses TRBV6-5 and TRBJ2-7, with a possible D match to TRBD1 (5 bases). CDR1 and CDR2 (germline): MNHEY, SVGAGI. The CDR3 consists of 15 residues. V lost 2 bases and J lost 5, with 16 bases in between. The CDR3 coding sequence is TGTGCCAGCAGTTACGACAGCACCTGGGGTAACGAGCAGTACTTC. It encodes CASSYDSTWGNEQYF.

The CDR3 region is CASSSRSGVSEQYF. As DNA, the CDR3 is TGCGCCAGCAGCTCCCGGTCAGGGGTATCTGAGCAGTACTTC. The chain uses TRBV5-1 and TRBJ2-7, with D perhaps matching TRBD1 (6 bases). This CDR3 spans 14 amino acids. The V gene's germline CDR1 is SGHRS and CDR2 YFSETQ. The ends were cut back, 3 bases at V and 7 bases at J, with 17 bases in the middle.

V and J are TRBV27 and TRBJ2-2; 13 bases align to TRBD2. Germline V lookup: CDR1 MNHEY, CDR2 SMNVEV (reference sequence). V was clipped by 5 bases and J by 5 bases; unmatched bases: 5. This CDR3 comprises 16 residues. The CDR3 region is CASSGTGLAGTGELFF. The CDR3 DNA sequence: TGTGCCAGCAGTGGGACGGGACTAGCGGGAACCGGGGAGCTGTTTTTT.

The chain is built from TRBV19 and TRBJ2-1, with 11 bases lining up with TRBD2. The CDR3 contains 15 residues. The germline V gene encodes CDR1 LNHDA and CDR2 SQIVND (reference sequence). Trimming cost V 1 base and J 6 bases; bases outside gene matches: 2. Here the CDR3 reads CASSIVAGGGNEQFF. CDR3 coding DNA: TGTGCCAGTAGTATAGTAGCGGGAGGGGGCAATGAGCAGTTCTTC.

V usage is TRBV6-5 and J usage is TRBJ2-1; D remains unclear. The germline V gene has CDR1 MNHEY and CDR2 SVGAGI. Trimming left V 6 bases short and J 4 bases short, with 16 bases between. This CDR3 region has 15 residues. CDR3 DNA: TGTGCCAGCAGCGGCGGCGCATGGGTTTACAATGAGCAGTTCTTC. Its protein product is CASSGGAWVYNEQFF.

The genes are TRBV5-1 and TRBJ2-3, with TRBD2 identical over 7 bases. Losses at the gene ends were 0 bases for V and 5 bases for J; bases not matched to a gene: 6. This CDR3 is 15 amino acids long. Germline V gene sequence: CDR1 SGHRS, CDR2 YFSETQ. CDR3 sequence (DNA): TGCGCCAGCAGCTTGGGGCGGGAGCTTGGAGATACGCAGTATTTT. This codes for CASSLGRELGDTQYF.

V gene TRBV19 combines with J gene TRBJ2-7; no reliable D call. The V gene lost 4 bases and the J gene lost 2 bases, with 9 bases spanning the gap. The CDR3 covers 13 residues. CDR1 is LNHDA, CDR2 SQIVND, per germline (reference sequence). The CDR3 loop reads CASSNGVTYEQYF. Written as DNA, the CDR3 is TGTGCCAGTAGTAACGGAGTGACCTACGAGCAGTACTTC.

This clone was seen a single time. The chain uses TRBV7-9 and TRBJ2-1; 8 nucleotides align to TRBD2. CDR1 and CDR2 (germline): SEHNR, FQNEAQ (reference sequence). V was clipped by 0 bases and J by 0 bases; unmatched bases: 10. The CDR3 spans 19 residues. In DNA form, the CDR3 reads TGTGCCAGCAGCTTAGCCAGCGGGAGCCTCCTAAGCTCCTACAATGAGCAGTTCTTC. It is translated as CASSLASGSLLSSYNEQFF.

Concerning this clone itself: Additional DNA sequences in this sample encode the identical CDR3. The chain links TRBV2 to TRBJ2-3; no firm D call. CDR3 length: 15 amino acids. The germline V gene has CDR1 SNHLY and CDR2 FYNNEI. Trimming took off 3 bases at V and 0 bases at J, with 10 bases between the two ends. CDR3 DNA sequence: TGTGCCAGCAGTGAGGCAAACCTCAGCACAGATACGCAGTATTTT. Translation: CASSEANLSTDTQYF. Looking up the rest from reference TRBV2 and TRBJ2-3 gives the full variable domain: EPEVTQTPSHQVTQMGQEVILRCVPISNHLYFYWYRQILGQKVEFLVSFYNNEISEKSEIFDDQFSVERPDGSNFTLKIRSTKLEDSAMYFCASSEANLSTDTQYFGPGTRLTVL.